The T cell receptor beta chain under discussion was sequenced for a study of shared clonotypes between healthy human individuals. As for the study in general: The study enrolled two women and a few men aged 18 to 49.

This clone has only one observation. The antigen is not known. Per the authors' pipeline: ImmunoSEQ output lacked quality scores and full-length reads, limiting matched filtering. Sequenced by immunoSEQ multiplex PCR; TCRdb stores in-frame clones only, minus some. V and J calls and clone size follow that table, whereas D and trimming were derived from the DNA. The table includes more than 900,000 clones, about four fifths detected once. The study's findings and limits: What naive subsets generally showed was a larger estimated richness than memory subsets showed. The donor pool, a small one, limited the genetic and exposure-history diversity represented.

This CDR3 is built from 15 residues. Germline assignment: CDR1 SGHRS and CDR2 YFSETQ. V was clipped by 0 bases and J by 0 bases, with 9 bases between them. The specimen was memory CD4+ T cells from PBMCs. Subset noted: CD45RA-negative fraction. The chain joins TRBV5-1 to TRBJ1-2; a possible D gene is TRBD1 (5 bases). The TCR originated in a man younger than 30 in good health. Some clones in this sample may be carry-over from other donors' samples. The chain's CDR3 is CASSLGAGTNYGYTF. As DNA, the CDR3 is TGCGCCAGCAGCTTGGGGGCAGGGACTAACTATGGCTACACCTTC. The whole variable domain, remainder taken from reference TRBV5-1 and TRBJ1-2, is KAGVTQTPRYLIKTRGQQVTLSCSPISGHRSVSWYQQTPGQGLQFLFEYFSETQRNKGNFPGRFSGRQFSNSRSEMNVSTLELGDSALYLCASSLGAGTNYGYTFGSGTRLTVV.